These 12 T cell receptor beta chains were sequenced from one sample in a study of blood T cells in healthy people across ages. Primed by a sample-barcoded 5' primer and a J-beta primer mix, a second PCR proceeded for about 6 to 12 cycles. TCRdb fed the 5' RACE reads into MiXCR, producing one record per CDR3 protein. The table includes some 1.4 million distinct CDR3 sequences, 35% to 45% detected once. Sequencing was done on a sample of blood. Receptor source: a woman between 18 and 30 years old in good health.

This clonotype was detected a few times. The chain carries TRBV5-1 and TRBJ2-3, with TRBD2 identical over 8 bases. The V gene end was trimmed by 0 bases and the J gene end by 0 bases; junction bases not matched to a gene: 6. CDR1 SGHRS and CDR2 YFSETQ come from the germline V gene. CDR3 size: 17 residues. The CDR3 region is CASSLERGGTSTDTQYF. The CDR3 DNA reads TGCGCCAGCAGCTTGGAACGGGGGGGAACTAGCACAGATACGCAGTATTTT.

J is TRBJ1-1 and V is TRBV11-2; TRBD1 matches at 8 bases. This CDR3 spans 17 amino acids. Germline CDR1 and CDR2: SGHAT and FQNNGV. Losses at the gene ends were 5 bases for V and 2 bases for J; bases not matched to a gene: 13. The DNA for the CDR3 is TGTGCCAGCAGCCAGGACAGGGTTTGGGGCAACAACACTGAAGCTTTCTTT. Protein sequence: CASSQDRVWGNNTEAFF.

This clonotype was observed a handful of times. The chain carries TRBV20-1 and TRBJ2-7; TRBD1 is a possible D gene (6 bases). Between the trimmed V and J ends, which lost 5 bases and 4 bases, there was a span of 15 bases. The CDR3 contains 13 residues. The germline V gene encodes CDR1 DFQATT and CDR2 SNEGSKA (reference sequence). As DNA, the CDR3 is TGCAGTGCTCAAGCAGGACAGAGATACGAGCAGTACTTC. The encoded protein is CSAQAGQRYEQYF.

V gene TRBV27 combines with J gene TRBJ1-4; D call uncertain. In germline, CDR1 is MNHEY, CDR2 SMNVEV (reference sequence). This CDR3 is built from 17 residues. Trimming took off 2 bases at V and 3 bases at J, with 16 bases between the two ends. CDR3 amino acids: CASSLRAPGRPNEKLFF. The CDR3 coding sequence is TGTGCCAGCAGTTTAAGGGCGCCCGGTAGACCTAATGAAAAACTGTTTTTT.

The chain carries TRBV20-1 and TRBJ1-3; D call uncertain. Trimming took 5 bases from V and 0 from J, leaving 5 bases between them. Germline loops: CDR1 DFQATT, CDR2 SNEGSKA (reference sequence). The CDR3 is made up of 12 amino acids. The DNA for the CDR3 is TGCAGTGCTCGGCTCTCTGGAAACACCATATATTTT. Its protein product is CSARLSGNTIYF.

On this clonotype itself: Its ends do not fully match the called genes, so a read error is possible. The chain has TRBV27 and TRBJ1-2, with D possibly matching TRBD1 (5 bases). Germline V gene sequence: CDR1 MNHEY, CDR2 SMNVEV (reference sequence). CDR3 size: 15 residues. CDR3 loop: CASSSKPGALYGYTF. CDR3 nucleotide sequence: TGTGCTAGCAGTTCAAAGCCCGGGGCCTTATATGGCTACACCTTC.

Only a few counts were recorded for this clonotype. The CDR3 sequence: CASSLGGTSGLLAQYF. As DNA, the CDR3 is TGTGCCAGCAGCCTGGGAGGGACTAGCGGCCTTTTGGCCCAGTACTTC. The rearrangement links TRBV11-2 to TRBJ2-7, with 11 bases aligning to TRBD2. With V trimmed by 5 bases and J by 10 bases, 16 bases remained unmatched. Germline-derived CDR1 and CDR2 are SGHAT and FQNNGV. The CDR3 contains 16 residues.

This clonotype was picked up a small number of times. The CDR3 bases are TGTGCCAGCAGTTACTCCCACCGGCCAAATACGAACACTGAAGCTTTCTTT. Its protein product is CASSYSHRPNTNTEAFF. V is TRBV6-5 and J is TRBJ1-1, with D unresolved. Trimming cost V 0 bases and J 1 base, with 15 bases left between them. Per germline, CDR1 MNHEY and CDR2 SVGAGI. The CDR3 is made up of 17 amino acids.

The gene calls are TRBV29-1 and TRBJ2-1; 13 nucleotides match TRBD2. The CDR3 runs to 14 residues. Germline loops: CDR1 SQVTM, CDR2 ANQGSEA. V was clipped by 7 bases and J by 4 bases; unmatched bases: 4. The CDR3 sequence: CSGSTSGGYNEQFF. CDR3 DNA sequence: TGCAGCGGCTCGACTAGCGGGGGGTACAATGAGCAGTTCTTC.

This clonotype has more than one count but fewer than ten. The chain employs TRBV5-1 and TRBJ2-3, with TRBD2 matching over 9 bases. J lost 0 bases, V lost 6 bases, and 8 bases had no gene match. The germline gives CDR1 SGHRS, CDR2 YFSETQ. The CDR3 consists of 16 residues. CDR3 residues: CASMKTSGSSTDTQYF. The CDR3, as DNA: TGCGCCAGCATGAAGACTAGCGGTTCTAGCACAGATACGCAGTATTTT.

The rearrangement joins TRBV27 to TRBJ2-4; D uncertain. The last part of the DNA fits TRBJ2-5 better; the J call may be wrong. CDR1 is MNHEY and CDR2 is SMNVEV in the germline V gene (reference sequence). This CDR3 spans 15 amino acids. CDR3 DNA sequence: TGTGCCAGCAGTCGACCTCGAGTACTCGGAGAGACCCAGTACTTC. Its protein product is CASSRPRVLGETQYF.

The chain combines TRBV12-3 or TRBV12-4 with TRBJ1-4; D is uncertain. This CDR3 region has 11 residues. V dropped 8 bases and J dropped 8 bases, with 9 bases sitting between them. The CDR3 DNA is TGTGCCAGCGGCCACCGGGAAAAACTGTTTTTT. This encodes CASGHREKLFF.